One sample yielded the 10 T cell receptor beta chains listed below, sequenced in a study of cytotoxic CD8 clonotypes in ibrutinib-treated CLL. The data were produced by immunoSEQ multiplex PCR, yet TCRdb's version contains in-frame clones alone and is incomplete. The sample lists roughly 36,000 clones; 69% were seen once. Sequenced here: PBMCs, sampled before ibrutinib treatment. The receptors derive from a human donor with chronic lymphocytic leukemia.

This clone turned up a few times. The chain has TRBV11-3 and TRBJ1-1; D unclear. The V gene lost 5 bases and the J gene lost 3 bases, with 7 bases spanning the gap. Germline CDR1 SGHNT, CDR2 YENEEA. This CDR3 region has 12 residues. Here the CDR3 DNA reads TGTGCCAGCAGCATGCGAGACACTGAAGCTTTCTTT. Its translation: CASSMRDTEAFF.

The chain carries TRBV5-1 and TRBJ1-2; 12 positions agree with TRBD1. Per the germline V gene, CDR1 is SGHRS and CDR2 is YFSETQ. Trimming cost V 4 bases and J 7 bases; bases outside gene matches: 5. CDR3 size: 14 residues. CDR3 bases: TGCGCCAGCAGCCCGGGACAGGGGGCAGGTGGCTACACCTTC. The encoded protein is CASSPGQGAGGYTF.

This chain uses TRBV30 with TRBJ1-2, with D possibly TRBD1 on 6 matching bases. The length of the CDR3 is 14 residues. With 2 bases removed from V and 4 bases from J, the gap between germline ends came to 14 bases. Germline V gene lookup returns CDR1 GTSNPN and CDR2 SVGIG (reference sequence). The CDR3 reads CAWSLLDRGYGYTF. CDR3 DNA sequence: TGTGCCTGGAGTTTGTTGGACAGAGGCTATGGCTACACCTTC.

This rearrangement joins TRBV28 to TRBJ2-7; D is unresolved. V dropped 9 bases and J dropped 5 bases, with 8 bases sitting between them. This CDR3 spans 10 amino acids. Germline values: CDR1 MDHEN, CDR2 SYDVKM. CDR3 DNA: TGTGCCAGTGGACGGAACGAGCAGTACTTC. Residues: CASGRNEQYF. The whole variable domain, filled in from reference TRBV28 and TRBJ2-7, reads DVKVTQSSRYLVKRTGEKVFLECVQDMDHENMFWYRQDPGLGLRLIYFSYDVKMKEKGDIPEGYSVSREKKERFSLILESASTNQTSMYLCASGRNEQYFGPGTRLTVT.

The chain has TRBV27 and TRBJ2-7; 7 nucleotides match TRBD1. CDR3 size: 15 residues. The V gene end was trimmed by 5 bases and the J gene end by 0 bases; junction bases not matched to a gene: 7. Germline V lookup: CDR1 MNHEY, CDR2 SMNVEV (reference sequence). The DNA for the CDR3 is TGTGCCAGCAGTCCAAACGACAGGGCCTCCTACGAGCAGTACTTC. It codes for CASSPNDRASYEQYF.

In its sample, this clone was seen once. J is TRBJ1-5 and V is TRBV18; D possibly corresponds to TRBD1 (5 bases). Deletions cut 3 bases from V and 2 bases from J, with 8 bases between. The CDR3 covers 14 residues. Looked up from germline, CDR1 is KGHSH and CDR2 is LQKENI. The CDR3 sequence is CASSPDSGNQPQHF. The CDR3 nucleotides are TGTGCCAGCTCACCCGACAGTGGCAATCAGCCCCAGCATTTT.

This clone was found a few times. The chain links TRBV9 to TRBJ2-3; D gene uncertain. The CDR3 runs to 13 residues. Trimming took off 3 bases at V and 3 bases at J, with 8 bases between the two ends. Germline V gene data show CDR1 as SGDLS and CDR2 as YYNGEE. CDR3 sequence (DNA): TGTGCCAGCAGCGATCAAGGTACAGATACGCAGTATTTT. It is translated as CASSDQGTDTQYF. The full variable domain, in which reference TRBV9 and TRBJ2-3 provide the parts outside the CDR3, is DSGVTQTPKHLITATGQRVTLRCSPRSGDLSVYWYQQSLDQGLQFLIQYYNGEERAKGNILERFSAQQFPDLHSELNLSSLELGDSALYFCASSDQGTDTQYFGPGTRLTVL.

This chain joins TRBV2 and TRBJ2-7; perhaps D is TRBD1 or TRBD2 (7 bases each). Germline V CDR1 and CDR2: SNHLY, FYNNEI. The ends were cut back, 4 bases at V and 0 bases at J, with 13 bases in the middle. The CDR3 length is 15 residues. The CDR3 sequence: CASSGQGGISYEQYF. The CDR3 DNA sequence: TGTGCCAGCAGTGGCCAGGGGGGGATCTCCTACGAGCAGTACTTC.

The chain links TRBV30 to TRBJ2-1; either TRBD1 or TRBD2 may supply D (5 bases each). This CDR3 spans 15 amino acids. V lost 7 bases and J lost 2, with 18 bases in between. From germline, CDR1 is GTSNPN and CDR2 SVGIG (reference sequence). CDR3 nucleotide sequence: TGTGCCTCGTCATCGGGGCCGAACACCTACAATGAGCAGTTCTTC. It translates to CASSSGPNTYNEQFF. Variable domain in full (rest from reference TRBV30 and TRBJ2-1): SQTIHQWPATLVQPVGSPLSLECTVEGTSNPNLYWYRQAAGRGLQLLFYSVGIGQISSEVPQNLSASRPQDRQFILSSKKLLLSDSGFYLCASSSGPNTYNEQFFGPGTRLTVL.

The chain carries TRBV4-1 and TRBJ1-4, with D perhaps TRBD1 (5 bases). The CDR3 is made up of 21 amino acids. Looked up from germline, CDR1 is MGHRA and CDR2 is YSYEKL. The ends were cut back, 1 base at V and 4 bases at J, with 28 bases in the middle. The DNA for the CDR3 is TGCGCCAGCAGCCAAGCACTAGTGCTCCGGGGGGTAGGAGGGTTTAATGAAAAACTGTTTTTT. Amino acids: CASSQALVLRGVGGFNEKLFF.